Listed here are 20 T cell receptor beta chains from one sample, sequenced in a study of PD-L1 blockade in urothelial cancer (dated by TCRdb to the late 2010s). The method behind the library was the immunoSEQ multiplex PCR assay. Imported from immuneACCESS, the table was reduced by TCRdb to in-frame sequences with V and J called. These copies leave out some clones; in studies compared against another copy, an unresolved V gene accounts for under half, and the cause of the remainder is not known. This sample is represented by roughly 47,000 clones; around 74% of them were singletons. Roughly a tenth of the sample is taken by the ten largest. The time point label here, explained by the study, means: pretreatment peripheral blood. Sequencing used PBMCs, obtained around atezolizumab (anti-PD-L1) treatment. These receptors originate from a man aged 65 to 85 with urothelial cancer.

The chain is built from TRBV7-9 and TRBJ2-1; 7 bases agree with TRBD1. Germline assignment: CDR1 SEHNR and CDR2 FQNEAQ (reference sequence). This CDR3 region has 12 residues. Unmatched junction bases numbered 4, after V lost 5 bases and J lost 9 bases. The CDR3 loop is CASSLGQLEQFF. CDR3 DNA: TGTGCCAGCAGCCTGGGACAGCTTGAGCAGTTCTTC.

The rearrangement joins TRBV19 to TRBJ1-3, with D perhaps TRBD1 (5 bases). CDR3 length: 14 residues. The V and J ends lost 5 bases and 2 bases respectively, with 10 bases between them. Looked up from germline, CDR1 is LNHDA and CDR2 is SQIVND (reference sequence). CDR3 sequence: CASSSGQAGNTIYF. The CDR3 nucleotides read TGTGCCAGTAGTTCAGGACAAGCTGGAAACACCATATATTTT.

The rearrangement links TRBV4-2 to TRBJ2-2; a weak D match, TRBD2 (6 bases). The CDR3 runs 17 residues. The germline V and J ends were trimmed by 0 bases and 5 bases, with 16 bases remaining between them. Germline-derived CDR1 and CDR2 are LGHNA and YNFKEQ. The CDR3 nucleotides are TGTGCCAGCAGCCAAGATAGGAGGGGTTATCTGACCGGGGAGCTGTTTTTT. As protein: CASSQDRRGYLTGELFF.

This sequence joins TRBV16 and TRBJ2-7; D is unresolved. Trimming took off 1 base at V and 2 bases at J, with 6 bases between the two ends. This CDR3 contains 13 residues. Germline-derived CDR1 and CDR2 are KGHSY and FQNENV. The CDR3 sequence: CASSQFIAYEQYF. DNA of the CDR3: TGTGCCAGCAGCCAATTTATCGCCTACGAGCAGTACTTC.

A remark on this clone: Other DNA sequences from this sample encode an identical CDR3 as well. The rearrangement links TRBV6-1 to TRBJ1-1, with 8 bases fitting TRBD1. V lost 5 bases to trimming and J lost 2 bases; unmatched junction nucleotides: 4. The CDR3 extends over 14 amino acids. The germline CDR1 and CDR2 sequences are MNHNS and SASEGT. As DNA, the CDR3 is TGTGCCAGCAGTCGACAGGGGTTAAACACTGAAGCTTTCTTT. Residues: CASSRQGLNTEAFF.

This clone was counted a few times. V and J are TRBV28 and TRBJ1-5; D unresolved. The length of the CDR3 is 12 residues. V was cut by 2 bases and J by 5 bases, with 4 bases left in between. Germline-derived CDR1 and CDR2 are MDHEN and SYDVKM. In DNA form, the CDR3 reads TGTGCCAGCAGTTTAATCGATCAGCCCCAGCATTTT. Translating it yields CASSLIDQPQHF. The full variable domain, in which reference TRBV28 and TRBJ1-5 provide the parts outside the CDR3, is DVKVTQSSRYLVKRTGEKVFLECVQDMDHENMFWYRQDPGLGLRLIYFSYDVKMKEKGDIPEGYSVSREKKERFSLILESASTNQTSMYLCASSLIDQPQHFGDGTRLSIL.

This chain links TRBV2 with TRBJ2-1; D call uncertain. V lost 3 bases, J lost 9 bases, and 12 bases lay in between. Germline assignment: CDR1 SNHLY and CDR2 FYNNEI. The CDR3 runs 13 residues. Here the CDR3 DNA reads TGTGCCAGCAGTGAGGCCCAAGTCACTGAGCAGTTCTTC. It translates to CASSEAQVTEQFF. The complete variable domain, with remaining parts taken from reference TRBV2 and TRBJ2-1, reads EPEVTQTPSHQVTQMGQEVILRCVPISNHLYFYWYRQILGQKVEFLVSFYNNEISEKSEIFDDQFSVERPDGSNFTLKIRSTKLEDSAMYFCASSEAQVTEQFFGPGTRLTVL.

A few counts support this clone. Other DNA sequences in this specimen translate into the identical CDR3. The chain couples TRBV4-1 to TRBJ1-5, with D unclear. The ends were cut back, 0 bases at V and 5 bases at J, with 5 bases in the middle. Germline lookup yields CDR1 MGHRA and CDR2 YSYEKL. This CDR3 contains 13 residues. CDR3 amino acids: CASSQDGDQPQHF. The CDR3 DNA is TGCGCCAGCAGCCAAGATGGAGATCAGCCCCAGCATTTT.

The chain carries TRBV7-2 and TRBJ1-5; D is unresolved. Germline CDR1 SGHTA, CDR2 FQGNSA. Trimming took 5 bases from V and 5 from J, leaving 10 bases between them. The CDR3 is made up of 13 amino acids. DNA for the CDR3: TGTGCCAGCAGCCCTGAGGCTTATCAGCCCCAGCATTTT. Translation gives CASSPEAYQPQHF. The full variable domain, rest sourced from reference TRBV7-2 and TRBJ1-5, is GAGVSQSPSNKVTEKGKDVELRCDPISGHTALYWYRQSLGQGLEFLIYFQGNSAPDKSGLPSDRFSAERTGGSVSTLTIQRTQQEDSAVYLCASSPEAYQPQHFGDGTRLSIL.

This clone was picked up one time. This chain connects TRBV7-8 to TRBJ1-1; D remains unclear. Trimming stripped 1 base from V and 1 base from J, with 10 bases between. The CDR3 loop spans 15 amino acids. Per germline, CDR1 SGHVS and CDR2 FQNEAQ. DNA of the CDR3: TGTGCCAGCAGCTTAGTGTTCGAGTCGAACACTGAAGCTTTCTTT. It is translated as CASSLVFESNTEAFF.

V gene TRBV2 combines with J gene TRBJ2-1, with 7 bases that match TRBD2. The CDR3 extends over 15 amino acids. J lost 7 bases, V lost 3 bases, and 9 bases had no gene match. Per germline, CDR1 SNHLY and CDR2 FYNNEI. CDR3 amino acids: CASSDDGGSGNEQFF. CDR3 DNA sequence: TGTGCCAGCAGTGACGACGGGGGGTCGGGGAATGAGCAGTTCTTC.

This chain connects TRBV19 to TRBJ1-1; D unresolved. V was cut by 3 bases and J by 0 bases, with 5 bases left in between. This CDR3 is 13 amino acids long. In germline, CDR1 is LNHDA, CDR2 SQIVND (reference sequence). The CDR3 DNA reads TGTGCCAGTAGTATCGACATGAACACTGAAGCTTTCTTT. This codes for CASSIDMNTEAFF.

The sample holds one count of this clone. The chain carries TRBV5-1 and TRBJ2-7, with TRBD1 matching 11 bases. The CDR3 consists of 14 residues. Germline assignment: CDR1 SGHRS and CDR2 YFSETQ. V lost 3 bases to trimming and J lost 6 bases; unmatched junction nucleotides: 5. The CDR3 region is CASSSRTGGVEQYF. The CDR3 DNA follows: TGCGCCAGCAGCTCGCGGACAGGGGGCGTCGAGCAGTACTTC.

The chain has TRBV19 and TRBJ2-5, with D possibly matching TRBD1 (6 bases). The length of the CDR3 is 14 residues. V lost 5 bases and J lost 2, with 12 bases in between. Germline CDR1 LNHDA, CDR2 SQIVND (reference sequence). Here the CDR3 DNA reads TGTGCCAGTAGTTCACAGGGTCTGCAAGAGACCCAGTACTTC. Its protein is CASSSQGLQETQYF.

The chain's CDR3 is CATLGGFNYGYTF. CDR3 in DNA: TGTGCCACCCTAGGGGGTTTTAACTATGGCTACACCTTC. J is TRBJ1-2 and V is TRBV6-6, with D possibly TRBD1 on 6 matching bases. There are 13 residues in the CDR3. Trimming cost V 10 bases and J 1 base, with 13 bases left between them. The germline gives CDR1 MNHNY, CDR2 SVGAGI (reference sequence).

This rearrangement joins TRBV7-9 to TRBJ2-3; 8 nucleotides match TRBD2. The CDR3 runs 15 residues. Trimming at V came to 3 bases and at J to 3 bases, leaving 5 bases not matched to a gene. Germline V gene sequence: CDR1 SEHNR, CDR2 FQNEAQ (reference sequence). The CDR3 nucleotides are TGTGCCAGCAGCTTCGGGGGACTAGAGACAGATACGCAGTATTTT. Protein: CASSFGGLETDTQYF.

The rearrangement uses TRBV11-3 and TRBJ1-1; weak D call: TRBD1 (5 bases). The CDR3 has 13 amino acids. V was shortened by 5 bases and J by 3 bases, with 10 bases between the two germline ends. From germline, CDR1 is SGHNT and CDR2 YENEEA. The CDR3 loop reads CASSLGADTEAFF. CDR3 nucleotide sequence: TGTGCCAGCAGCCTTGGGGCGGACACTGAAGCTTTCTTT.

The sample holds a few counts of this clone. This chain joins TRBV5-1 and TRBJ2-2; no reliable D call. V lost 4 bases and J lost 6, with 7 bases in between. This CDR3 region has 12 residues. Per germline, CDR1 SGHRS and CDR2 YFSETQ. CDR3 bases: TGCGCCAGCAGCGATGAGTCCGGGGAGCTGTTTTTT. It specifies CASSDESGELFF. The full variable domain, completed using reference TRBV5-1 and TRBJ2-2, is KAGVTQTPRYLIKTRGQQVTLSCSPISGHRSVSWYQQTPGQGLQFLFEYFSETQRNKGNFPGRFSGRQFSNSRSEMNVSTLELGDSALYLCASSDESGELFFGEGSRLTVL.

The rearrangement uses TRBV25-1 and TRBJ1-2; TRBD1 matches 9 bases. Germline-derived CDR1 and CDR2 are MGHDK and SYGVNS. CDR3 size: 14 residues. Unmatched junction bases numbered 7, after V lost 7 bases and J lost 4 bases. CDR3 sequence (DNA): TGTGCCAGCACCAGGACAGGGGTCTCCTATGGCTACACCTTC. It codes for CASTRTGVSYGYTF.

This clone has more than one count but fewer than ten. The chain has TRBV19 and TRBJ1-2, with D possibly being TRBD1 (5 bases). V lost 0 bases, J lost 6 bases, and 17 bases lay in between. This CDR3 is built from 16 residues. The germline V gene has CDR1 LNHDA and CDR2 SQIVND (reference sequence). CDR3 nucleotides: TGTGCCAGTAGTATAGATCCCGCGTCAGGGAGGAATGGCTACACCTTC. Its translation: CASSIDPASGRNGYTF.